This T cell receptor (beta chain) was profiled in a study of blood T cells in healthy people across ages. A sample-barcoded 5' primer and a J-beta primer mix were used in a second PCR of roughly 7 to 12 cycles. Each cDNA molecule was tagged by a template-switch adaptor that had 12 random nucleotides. Each CDR3 protein is one row after TCRdb ran MiXCR on the 5' RACE reads. The table shows 590,000 or so distinct CDR3 sequences, with roughly 30% occurring only once. Losses at the gene ends were 3 bases for V and 0 bases for J; bases not matched to a gene: 5. The CDR3 runs to 15 residues. The germline CDR1 and CDR2 sequences are LGHNA and YNFKEQ.

The chain uses TRBV4-2 and TRBJ2-7, with TRBD1 matching over 7 bases. The source of this sequence is a woman older than 75 in good health. The source material was blood. For the CDR3, the DNA is TGTGCCAGCAGCCAGACCGGGACAGCCTCCTACGAGCAGTACTTC. Translation: CASSQTGTASYEQYF.